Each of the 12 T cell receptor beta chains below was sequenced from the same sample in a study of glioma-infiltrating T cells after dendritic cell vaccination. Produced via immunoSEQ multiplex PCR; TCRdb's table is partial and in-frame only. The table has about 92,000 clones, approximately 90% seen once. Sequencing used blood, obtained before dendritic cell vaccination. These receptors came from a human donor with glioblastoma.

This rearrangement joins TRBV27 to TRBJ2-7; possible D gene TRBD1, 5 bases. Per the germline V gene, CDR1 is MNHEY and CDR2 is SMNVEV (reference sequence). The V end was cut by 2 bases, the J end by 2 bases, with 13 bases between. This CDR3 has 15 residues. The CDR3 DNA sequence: TGTGCCAGCAGTTTAGGAAGCCCAGGGACCTACGAGCAGTACTTC. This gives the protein CASSLGSPGTYEQYF.

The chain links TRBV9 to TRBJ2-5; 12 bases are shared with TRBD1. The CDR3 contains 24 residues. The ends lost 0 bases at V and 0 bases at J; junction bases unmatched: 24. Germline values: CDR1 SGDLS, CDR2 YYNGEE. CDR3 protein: CASSVEGGAPGTGGHTWYQETQYF. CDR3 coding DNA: TGTGCCAGCAGCGTAGAGGGGGGGGCACCCGGGACAGGGGGCCACACTTGGTACCAAGAGACCCAGTACTTC.

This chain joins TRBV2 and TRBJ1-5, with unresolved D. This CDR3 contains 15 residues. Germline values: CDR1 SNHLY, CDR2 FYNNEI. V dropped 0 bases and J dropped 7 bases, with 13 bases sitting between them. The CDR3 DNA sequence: TGTGCCAGCAGTGAAGCGCAGAGGGATCGGCAGCCCCAGCATTTT. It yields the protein CASSEAQRDRQPQHF.

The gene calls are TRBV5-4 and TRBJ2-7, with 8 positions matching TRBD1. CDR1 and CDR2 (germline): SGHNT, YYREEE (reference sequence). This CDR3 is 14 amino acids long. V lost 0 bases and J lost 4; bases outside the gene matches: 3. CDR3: CASSLGTGLYEQYF. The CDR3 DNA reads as TGTGCCAGCAGCTTGGGGACAGGGCTTTACGAGCAGTACTTC.

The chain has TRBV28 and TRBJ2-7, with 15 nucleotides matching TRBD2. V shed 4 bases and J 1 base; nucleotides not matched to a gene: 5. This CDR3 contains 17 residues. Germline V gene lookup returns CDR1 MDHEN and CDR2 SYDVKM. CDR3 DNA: TGTGCCAGCAGTTCTCCCGGACTAGCGGGAGGGTCCTACGAGCAGTACTTC. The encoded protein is CASSSPGLAGGSYEQYF. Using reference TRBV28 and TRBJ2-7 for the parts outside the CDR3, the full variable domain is DVKVTQSSRYLVKRTGEKVFLECVQDMDHENMFWYRQDPGLGLRLIYFSYDVKMKEKGDIPEGYSVSREKKERFSLILESASTNQTSMYLCASSSPGLAGGSYEQYFGPGTRLTVT.

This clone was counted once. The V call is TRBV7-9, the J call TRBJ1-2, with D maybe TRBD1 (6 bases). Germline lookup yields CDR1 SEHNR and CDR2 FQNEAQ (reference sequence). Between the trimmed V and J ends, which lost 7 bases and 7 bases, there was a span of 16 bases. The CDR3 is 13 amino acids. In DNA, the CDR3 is TGTGCCAGCAACTCCTACAGGGCCTTTGGCTACACCTTC. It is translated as CASNSYRAFGYTF.

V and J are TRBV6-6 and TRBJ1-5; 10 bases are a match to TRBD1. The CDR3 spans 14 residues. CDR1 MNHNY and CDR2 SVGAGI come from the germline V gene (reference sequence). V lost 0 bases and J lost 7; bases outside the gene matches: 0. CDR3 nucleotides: TGTGCCAGCAGTTACTCGACAGGGGGCCAGCCCCAGCATTTT. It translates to CASSYSTGGQPQHF.

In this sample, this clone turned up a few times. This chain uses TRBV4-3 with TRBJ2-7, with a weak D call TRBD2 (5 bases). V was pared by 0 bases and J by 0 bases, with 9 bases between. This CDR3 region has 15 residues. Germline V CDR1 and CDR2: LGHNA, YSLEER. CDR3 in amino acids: CASSQELGSSYEQYF. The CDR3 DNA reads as TGCGCCAGCAGCCAAGAACTAGGAAGCTCCTACGAGCAGTACTTC.

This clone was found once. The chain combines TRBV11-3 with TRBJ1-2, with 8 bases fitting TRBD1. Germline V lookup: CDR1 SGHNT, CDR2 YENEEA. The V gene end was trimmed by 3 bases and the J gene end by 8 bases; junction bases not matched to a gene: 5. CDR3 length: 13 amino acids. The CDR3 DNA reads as TGTGCCAGCAGCTTCCAGGGGGCGCGAGGCTACACCTTC. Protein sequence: CASSFQGARGYTF.

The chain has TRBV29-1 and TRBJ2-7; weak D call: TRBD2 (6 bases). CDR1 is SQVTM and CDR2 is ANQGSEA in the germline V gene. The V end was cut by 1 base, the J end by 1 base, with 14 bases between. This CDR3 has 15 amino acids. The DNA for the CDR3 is TGCAGCGTTGAAGGTACGGCCCGGGGGTCCTACGAGCAGTACTTC. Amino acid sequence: CSVEGTARGSYEQYF.

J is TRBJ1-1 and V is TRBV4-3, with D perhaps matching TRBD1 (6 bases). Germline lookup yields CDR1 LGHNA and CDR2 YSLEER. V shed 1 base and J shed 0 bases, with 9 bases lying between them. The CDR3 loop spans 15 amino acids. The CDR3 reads CASSQGTDMNTEAFF. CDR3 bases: TGCGCCAGCAGCCAAGGGACAGACATGAACACTGAAGCTTTCTTT.

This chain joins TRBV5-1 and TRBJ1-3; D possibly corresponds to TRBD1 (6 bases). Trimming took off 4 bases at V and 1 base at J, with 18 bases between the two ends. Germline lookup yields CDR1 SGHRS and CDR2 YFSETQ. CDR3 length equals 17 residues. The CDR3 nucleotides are TGCGCCAGCAGCGGGGGGGCAGGGATCTTATCTGGAAACACCATATATTTT. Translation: CASSGGAGILSGNTIYF.